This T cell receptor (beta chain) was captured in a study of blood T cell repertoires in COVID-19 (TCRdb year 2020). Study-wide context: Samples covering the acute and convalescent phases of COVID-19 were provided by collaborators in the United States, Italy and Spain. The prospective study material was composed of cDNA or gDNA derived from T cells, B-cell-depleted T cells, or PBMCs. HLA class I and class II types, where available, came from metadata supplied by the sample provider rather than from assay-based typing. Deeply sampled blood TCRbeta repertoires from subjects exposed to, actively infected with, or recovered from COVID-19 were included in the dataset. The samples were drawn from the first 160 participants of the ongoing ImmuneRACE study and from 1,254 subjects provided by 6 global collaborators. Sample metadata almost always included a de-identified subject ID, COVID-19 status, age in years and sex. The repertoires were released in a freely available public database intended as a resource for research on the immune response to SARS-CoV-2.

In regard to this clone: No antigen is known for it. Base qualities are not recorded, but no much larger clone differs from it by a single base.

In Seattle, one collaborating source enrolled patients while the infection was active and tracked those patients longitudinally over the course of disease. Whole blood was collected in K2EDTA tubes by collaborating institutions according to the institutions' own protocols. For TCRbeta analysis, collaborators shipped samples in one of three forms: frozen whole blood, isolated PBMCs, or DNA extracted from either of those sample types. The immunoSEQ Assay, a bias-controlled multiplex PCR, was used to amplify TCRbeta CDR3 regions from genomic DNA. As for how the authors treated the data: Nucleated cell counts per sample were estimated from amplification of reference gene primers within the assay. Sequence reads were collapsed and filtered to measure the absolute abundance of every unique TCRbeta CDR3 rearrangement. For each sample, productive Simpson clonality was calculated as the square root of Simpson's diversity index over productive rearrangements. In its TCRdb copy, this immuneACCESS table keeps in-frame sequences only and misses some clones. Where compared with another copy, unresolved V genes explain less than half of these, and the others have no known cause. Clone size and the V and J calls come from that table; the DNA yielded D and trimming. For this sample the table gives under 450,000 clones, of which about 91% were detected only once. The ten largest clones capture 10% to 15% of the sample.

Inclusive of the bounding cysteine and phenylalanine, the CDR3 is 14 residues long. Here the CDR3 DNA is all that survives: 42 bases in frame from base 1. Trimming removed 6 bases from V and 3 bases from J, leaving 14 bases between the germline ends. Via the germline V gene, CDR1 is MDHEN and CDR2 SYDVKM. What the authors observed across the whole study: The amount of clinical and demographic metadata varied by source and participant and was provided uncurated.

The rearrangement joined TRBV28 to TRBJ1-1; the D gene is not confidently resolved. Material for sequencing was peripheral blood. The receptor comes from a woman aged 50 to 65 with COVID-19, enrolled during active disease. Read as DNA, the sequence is TGTGCCAGCAGCTCACTACGCGGGGACACTGAAGCTTTCTTT. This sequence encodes CASSSLRGDTEAFF.